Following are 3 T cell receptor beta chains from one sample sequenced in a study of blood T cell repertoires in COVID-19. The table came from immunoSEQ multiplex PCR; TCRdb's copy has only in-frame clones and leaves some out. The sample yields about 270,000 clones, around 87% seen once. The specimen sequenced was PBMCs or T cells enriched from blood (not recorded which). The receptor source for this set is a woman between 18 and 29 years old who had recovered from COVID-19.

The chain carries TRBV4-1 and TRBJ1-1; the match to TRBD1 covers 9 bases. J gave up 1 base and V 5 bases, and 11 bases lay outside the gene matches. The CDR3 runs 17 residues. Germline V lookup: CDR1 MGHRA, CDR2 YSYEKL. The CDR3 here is CASSSRTGVLENTEAFF. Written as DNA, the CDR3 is TGCGCCAGCAGCTCCCGGACAGGGGTTTTGGAGAACACTGAAGCTTTCTTT.

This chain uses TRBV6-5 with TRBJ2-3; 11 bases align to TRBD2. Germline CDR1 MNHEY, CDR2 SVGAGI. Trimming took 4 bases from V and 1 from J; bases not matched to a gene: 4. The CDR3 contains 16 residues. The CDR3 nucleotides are TGTGCCAGCAGTTCCCCACTAGCGGGGGGCACAGATACGCAGTATTTT. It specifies CASSSPLAGGTDTQYF.

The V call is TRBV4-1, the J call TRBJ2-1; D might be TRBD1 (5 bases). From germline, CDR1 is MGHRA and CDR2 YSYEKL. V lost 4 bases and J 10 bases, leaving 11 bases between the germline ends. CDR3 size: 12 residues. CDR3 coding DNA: TGCGCCAGCAGCCCCCGGACACGCGAGCAGTTCTTC. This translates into CASSPRTREQFF.